The clone carrying this TCR beta chain has at least ten counts. Antigen: not known. The CDR3 covers 12 residues. V trimming: 5 bases; J trimming: 16 bases; junction bases outside the gene matches: 10. Treatment was busulfan-fludarabine conditioning, a marrow graft, and cyclophosphamide on days +3 and +4. The data were taken from a study of T cells after posttransplantation cyclophosphamide. The method was immunoSEQ multiplex PCR; TCRdb's version includes in-frame clones alone and lacks a portion of them. This sample carries about 3,300 clones, none of them present only once. General study results and limits: Skin or GI-infiltrating T cells shared few TRB sequences with blood. Donor CD8+ memory clones often dominated recipient blood repertoires at later times.

The sample was PBMCs, taken after allogeneic stem cell transplant with posttransplant cyclophosphamide. The receptor comes from a young adult male patient who received an allogeneic stem cell transplant from a related donor, was CMV-positive, and had acute GVHD only. A share of the T cells may be of graft donor origin. V and J are TRBV12-3 or TRBV12-4 and TRBJ2-4; 8 bases align to TRBD2. CDR3 DNA sequence: TGTGCCAGCAGTCCGGCGGGGGGTTCGATATACTTC. It yields the protein CASSPAGGSIYF.